This T cell receptor beta chain emerged from a study of blood T cell repertoires in COVID-19 (dated by TCRdb to about 2020). Background for the entire study: The collaborator samples originated in the United States, Italy and Spain and spanned the acute and convalescent phases of COVID-19. The material from the prospective study consisted of cDNA or gDNA derived from T cells, B-cell-depleted T cells, or PBMCs. The dataset comprised deeply sampled blood TCRbeta repertoires from subjects exposed to, actively infected with, or recovered from COVID-19. The repertoires were released in a freely available public database meant as a resource for research on the immune response to SARS-CoV-2. Samples came from the ongoing ImmuneRACE study (first 160 participants) plus 1,254 subjects from 6 global collaborators. A de-identified subject ID, COVID-19 status, age in years and sex were almost always included in the sample metadata. HLA class I and class II types, where available, came from metadata supplied by the sample provider rather than from assay-based typing.

The research as a whole found: The amount of clinical and demographic metadata varied by source and participant and was provided uncurated.

One collaborating source in Seattle enrolled patients while the patients were actively infected and followed the patients over time throughout the course of disease. The collaborating institutions used their own protocols to collect whole blood in K2EDTA tubes. Collaborator samples were shipped for TCRbeta analysis as frozen whole blood, isolated PBMCs, or DNA extracted from either sample type. TCRbeta CDR3 regions were amplified from genomic DNA using the immunoSEQ Assay, a bias-controlled multiplex PCR. The paper's data handling went like this. Within the assay, amplification of reference gene primers was used to estimate how many nucleated cells each sample contained. To quantify the absolute abundance of each unique TCRbeta CDR3 rearrangement, sequence reads were collapsed and filtered. Productive Simpson clonality was computed per sample as the square root of Simpson's diversity index over productive rearrangements. Entries here come from immuneACCESS through TCRdb and include only in-frame sequences with V and J called. Some clones fail to appear in such tables; in the studies checked, an unresolved V gene covers under half of the shortfall, and the cause of the remainder is unknown. D and trimming come from the DNA, and the V and J calls and clone size come from that table. This sample holds fewer than 400,000 clones; roughly 90% were observed only once. The ten most abundant clones make up 2.5% to 3.5% of the sample.

V drops 5 bases and J drops 3 bases, leaving 7 bases in between. Taken from cysteine to phenylalanine, the CDR3 has 12 residues. Only the CDR3 DNA stays, 36 bases, in frame from base 1. Taken from the germline V gene (reference sequence), the CDR1 and CDR2 loops are SEHNR and FQNEAQ. To note about this clone: Its specific antigen is unknown. No quality values exist for individual bases; no much larger clone is one base distant.

The sequence came from a woman in her twenties or thirties with COVID-19, enrolled during active disease. Sequencing input: peripheral blood. The rearranged segments are TRBV7-9 and TRBJ1-1, with the D gene call left open. CDR3 reads: CASSKRDTEAFF. The DNA sequence is as follows: TGTGCCAGCAGCAAACGGGACACTGAAGCTTTCTTT.